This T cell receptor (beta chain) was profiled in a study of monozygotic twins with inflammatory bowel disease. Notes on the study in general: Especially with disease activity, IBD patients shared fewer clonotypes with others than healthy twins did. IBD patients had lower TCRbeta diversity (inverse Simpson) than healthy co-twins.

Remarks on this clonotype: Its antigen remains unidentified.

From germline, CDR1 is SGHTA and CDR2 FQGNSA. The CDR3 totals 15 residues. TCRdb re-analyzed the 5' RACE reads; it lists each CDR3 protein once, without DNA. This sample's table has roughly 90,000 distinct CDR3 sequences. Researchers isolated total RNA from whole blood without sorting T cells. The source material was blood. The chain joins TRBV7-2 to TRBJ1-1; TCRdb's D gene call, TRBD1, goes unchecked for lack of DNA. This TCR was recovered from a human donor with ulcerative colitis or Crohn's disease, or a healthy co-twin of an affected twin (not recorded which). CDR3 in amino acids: CASSSRGVGSTEAFF.